The 17 T cell receptor beta chains reported below all come from one sample, sequenced in a study of cytomegalovirus exposure and HLA in healthy donors listed by TCRdb under 2017. Library construction relied on the immunoSEQ multiplex PCR assay. A mixture of 60 forward primers for TCR Vbeta segments and 13 reverse primers for TCR Jbeta segments was used in the multiplex PCR. TCRdb retrieved this table from immuneACCESS and kept in-frame rearrangements only. Not all clones are present; in checked studies, unresolved V genes account for under half, and no reason is known for the remainder. The sample table holds roughly 43,000 clones, of which 60% to 80% were seen once. The top ten clones comprise roughly 1.3% of the sample. Sample: PBMCs. Source of these receptors: a man aged 30 to 45 in good health and CMV-seronegative.

This clone showed up just once. CDR3 sequence reads: CASSTGNSEQYF. CDR3 bases: TGTGCCAGCTCAACGGGGAATTCCGAGCAGTACTTC. The rearrangement links TRBV18 to TRBJ2-7; TRBD2 might be the D (5 bases). The germline V gene encodes CDR1 KGHSH and CDR2 LQKENI. The V end lost 5 bases, the J end lost 6 bases, and 11 bases lay between the germline ends. The CDR3 is 12 amino acids.

This clone has more than one count but fewer than ten. This chain links TRBV7-2 with TRBJ1-2, with D possibly being TRBD1 (5 bases). V lost 2 bases to trimming and J lost 0 bases, with 13 bases between them. Germline CDR1 SGHTA, CDR2 FQGNSA. CDR3 size: 16 residues. CDR3 in amino acids: CASSLRSRGANYGYTF. In DNA form, the CDR3 reads TGTGCCAGCAGCTTAAGATCCCGGGGGGCTAACTATGGCTACACCTTC.

The chain links TRBV5-1 to TRBJ1-2; 11 bases fit TRBD1. Germline trimming cut 4 bases from V and 4 bases from J; bases unmatched to any gene: 6. The CDR3 sequence is 15 residues long. Germline CDR1 reads SGHRS; CDR2 reads YFSETQ. The CDR3 bases are TGCGCCAGCAGCGAGGGGACAGGGGGTGTCTATGGCTACACCTTC. This codes for CASSEGTGGVYGYTF.

A single count supports this clone. V gene TRBV7-2 combines with J gene TRBJ1-3; weak D call: TRBD1 (5 bases). The CDR3 is made up of 15 amino acids. Per the germline V gene, CDR1 is SGHTA and CDR2 is FQGNSA. Trimming left V 6 bases short and J 4 bases short, with 16 bases between. The CDR3 loop is CASRFTAGQGNTIYF. The CDR3 DNA follows: TGTGCCAGCAGGTTCACCGCAGGGCAAGGAAACACCATATATTTT.

The chain couples TRBV9 to TRBJ2-5, with D perhaps TRBD2 (5 bases). Looked up from germline, CDR1 is SGDLS and CDR2 is YYNGEE. Trimming removed 3 bases from V and 4 bases from J, with 13 bases in between. The CDR3 consists of 14 residues. DNA for the CDR3: TGTGCCAGCAGCGCAACGACTGCGGGAGAGACCCAGTACTTC. Its translation: CASSATTAGETQYF.

The chain links TRBV7-6 to TRBJ2-3; 13 bases match TRBD2. There are 16 residues in the CDR3. Germline loops: CDR1 SGHVS, CDR2 FNYEAQ. The junction had 5 bases not matched to a gene; V was cut back by 4 bases and J by 4 bases. The CDR3 nucleotides read TGTGCCAGCAGCTCCCGGACTAGCGGGAGTTCAGATACGCAGTATTTT. Translating gives CASSSRTSGSSDTQYF.

V and J are TRBV12-5 and TRBJ2-3, with D possibly TRBD2 on 6 matching bases. Trimming left V 7 bases short and J 0 bases short, with 11 bases between. The germline gives CDR1 LGHNT, CDR2 FRNRAP. The CDR3 is 14 residues long. CDR3 DNA: TGTGCTAGTGCCTGGGGGGAGAGCACAGATACGCAGTATTTT. Residues: CASAWGESTDTQYF. Filled out from reference TRBV12-5 and TRBJ2-3, the complete variable domain reads DARVTQTPRHKVTEMGQEVTMRCQPILGHNTVFWYRQTMMQGLELLAYFRNRAPLDDSGMPKDRFSAEMPDATLATLKIQPSEPRDSAVYFCASAWGESTDTQYFGPGTRLTVL.

The rearrangement joins TRBV7-9 to TRBJ1-2; D remains unclear. Germline V gives CDR1 SEHNR, CDR2 FQNEAQ (reference sequence). Trimming stripped 1 base from V and 0 bases from J, with 6 bases between. The CDR3 consists of 14 residues. The CDR3 DNA is TGTGCCAGCAGCTTAGGCAGTCCTAACTATGGCTACACCTTC. It codes for CASSLGSPNYGYTF. Combining the CDR3 with reference TRBV7-9 and TRBJ1-2 gives the whole variable domain DTGVSQNPRHKITKRGQNVTFRCDPISEHNRLYWYRQTLGQGPEFLTYFQNEAQLEKSRLLSDRFSAERPKGSFSTLEIQRTEQGDSAMYLCASSLGSPNYGYTFGSGTRLTVV.

The rearrangement links TRBV28 to TRBJ1-2; D not certain. The CDR3 loop spans 13 amino acids. V was pared by 8 bases and J by 0 bases, with 10 bases between. The germline V gene encodes CDR1 MDHEN and CDR2 SYDVKM. CDR3: CASLSSSNYGYTF. In nucleotides, the CDR3 is TGTGCCAGCCTCAGTTCGTCTAACTATGGCTACACCTTC.

In its sample, this clone is medium-sized (0.01 to 0.1%). The chain carries TRBV4-3 and TRBJ2-6; D possibly corresponds to TRBD1 (6 bases). CDR1 and CDR2 from the germline V gene are LGHNA and YSLEER. CDR3 length equals 17 residues. Trimming took off 1 base at V and 1 base at J, with 11 bases between the two ends. The CDR3 DNA reads TGCGCCAGCAGCCAAGGGGAACAGGGTTCTGGGGCCAACGTCCTGACTTTC. It encodes CASSQGEQGSGANVLTF.

As to this clone: The junction and the germline gene differ at one end; a read error may be behind it. In nucleotides, the CDR3 is TGCGCCAGCAGTCAATCGGTCCCCGGGTACGAGCGGTACTTC. Encoded protein: CASSQSVPGYERYF. The J gene is TRBJ2-7, the V gene TRBV23-1; D not certain. TRBV23-1 is marked as an open reading frame, function uncertain. The CDR3 sequence is 14 residues long.

This clone was found once. The chain recombines TRBV7-3 with TRBJ1-1, with 9 nucleotides matching TRBD1. The trim removed 5 bases at V and 7 bases at J, leaving 8 bases unmatched. CDR1 and CDR2 from the germline V gene are SGHTA and FQGTGA. The CDR3 totals 14 residues. Here the CDR3 DNA reads TGTGCCAGCAGCGGCAACAGGGGGCAGGGTGAAGCTTTCTTT. Its protein is CASSGNRGQGEAFF.

This clone appeared once. V and J are TRBV12-5 and TRBJ2-3; maybe TRBD2 (5 bases). V lost 1 base, J lost 0 bases, and 5 bases lay in between. Germline V gene lookup returns CDR1 LGHNT and CDR2 FRNRAP. The CDR3 spans 14 residues. CDR3 loop: CASGLGTSTDTQYF. CDR3 DNA: TGTGCTAGTGGTTTGGGGACTAGCACAGATACGCAGTATTTT. Looking up the rest from reference TRBV12-5 and TRBJ2-3 gives the full variable domain: DARVTQTPRHKVTEMGQEVTMRCQPILGHNTVFWYRQTMMQGLELLAYFRNRAPLDDSGMPKDRFSAEMPDATLATLKIQPSEPRDSAVYFCASGLGTSTDTQYFGPGTRLTVL.

Worth noting for this clone: Mismatch with germline at one junction end may stem from a read error. This sample also contains other DNA sequences that code for the same CDR3. V and J are TRBV7-3 and TRBJ2-1, with 9 bases fitting TRBD2. The CDR3 extends over 15 amino acids. Germline V gene sequence: CDR1 SGHTA, CDR2 FQGTGA. The CDR3, as DNA: TGCGCCAGCAGCTTAAATAGGGCGGGAGGGTCTGAGCAGTTCTTC. It yields the protein CASSLNRAGGSEQFF.

The genes are TRBV5-8 and TRBJ2-3; no firm D call. CDR3 length: 15 amino acids. Germline values: CDR1 SGHTS, CDR2 YDEGEE. Trimming took off 1 base at V and 0 bases at J, with 9 bases between the two ends. CDR3 loop: CASSLRRLSTDTQYF. CDR3 DNA sequence: TGTGCCAGCAGCTTGAGGCGACTTAGCACAGATACGCAGTATTTT.

CDR3 bases: TGTGCCAGCAGCTTAACCGCACAGGATACGCAGTATTTT. Amino acids: CASSLTAQDTQYF. V is TRBV7-9 and J is TRBJ2-3; no clear D gene. Trimming pared 2 bases from V and 6 bases from J, leaving 9 bases between. The CDR3 consists of 13 residues. CDR1 and CDR2 (germline): SEHNR, FQNEAQ (reference sequence).

Only one count was recorded for this clone. A read error may account for a junction end that differs from germline. This same CDR3 is encoded by further DNA sequences in the sample. This chain uses TRBV7-9 with TRBJ2-7; D is unclear. Germline lookup yields CDR1 SEHNR and CDR2 FQNEAQ (reference sequence). The CDR3 length is 12 residues. The DNA for the CDR3 is TGTGCTAGCAGCTTACAAAACTACGAGCAGTACTTC. It encodes CASSLQNYEQYF.